A single sample is the source of the 10 T cell receptor beta chains below, sequenced in a study of blood T cell repertoires in COVID-19. TCRdb's copy holds only in-frame clones and misses some; the assay was immunoSEQ multiplex PCR. Of about 46,000 clones detected, 88% appear once; the ten largest clones hold about 13%. Sequencing was performed on peripheral blood. Source of these receptors: a human donor with active COVID-19. The donor label of this sample is uncertain.

The chain recombines TRBV4-2 with TRBJ2-5, with TRBD2 matching 8 bases. The CDR3 loop spans 19 amino acids. J was trimmed by 2 bases and V by 1 base; bases with no gene match: 15. The germline gives CDR1 LGHNA, CDR2 YNFKEQ. For the CDR3, the DNA is TGTGCCAGCAGCCAAGGGAACGGAGCGGGAGCGGTACAGCAAGAGACCCAGTACTTC. Protein product: CASSQGNGAGAVQQETQYF.

The genes are TRBV4-1 and TRBJ2-5; 10 bases agree with TRBD2. The CDR3 is made up of 18 amino acids. Unmatched junction bases numbered 13, after V lost 2 bases and J lost 4 bases. CDR1 and CDR2 from the germline V gene are MGHRA and YSYEKL. As DNA, the CDR3 is TGCGCCAGCAGCCAAACAGGGGTAGCGGGGGGCGGGAGAGAGACCCAGTACTTC. Amino acids: CASSQTGVAGGGRETQYF.

The genes are TRBV2 and TRBJ1-2; D perhaps matches TRBD1 (6 bases). The CDR3 has 14 amino acids. V lost 4 bases and J 0 bases, leaving 9 bases between the germline ends. Germline V gene data show CDR1 as SNHLY and CDR2 as FYNNEI. CDR3 region: CASSAQGPNYGYTF. In DNA form, the CDR3 reads TGTGCCAGCAGTGCACAGGGACCTAACTATGGCTACACCTTC.

The chain uses TRBV2 and TRBJ2-6; perhaps TRBD1 as D (5 bases). The germline V gene has CDR1 SNHLY and CDR2 FYNNEI. The length of the CDR3 is 12 residues. The ends were cut back, 6 bases at V and 7 bases at J, with 7 bases in the middle. The CDR3 loop reads CASRRTANVLTF. In nucleotides, the CDR3 is TGTGCCAGCAGGAGGACAGCCAACGTCCTGACTTTC.

V usage is TRBV19 and J usage is TRBJ1-2, with D hard to call. This CDR3 comprises 13 residues. V lost 3 bases to trimming and J lost 2 bases, with 7 bases between them. Germline V gene sequence: CDR1 LNHDA, CDR2 SQIVND (reference sequence). In DNA, the CDR3 is TGTGCCAGTAGTATGCGGCAGAACTATGGCTACACCTTC. Translating gives CASSMRQNYGYTF.

This clone occurred a few times. V and J are TRBV5-6 and TRBJ2-7, with a tentative D call TRBD1 (6 bases). In germline, CDR1 is SGHDT, CDR2 YYEEEE. The CDR3 contains 13 residues. V lost 1 base and J lost 6, with 11 bases in between. This chain's CDR3 is CASSLSRGGEQYF. The DNA for the CDR3 is TGTGCCAGCAGCTTGAGCAGGGGCGGCGAGCAGTACTTC.

The chain combines TRBV7-8 with TRBJ1-2; TRBD1 is a possible D gene (6 bases). The CDR3 extends over 14 amino acids. The ends were cut back, 1 base at V and 6 bases at J, with 12 bases in the middle. Germline V CDR1 and CDR2: SGHVS, FQNEAQ. The CDR3, as DNA: TGTGCCAGCAGCTTAGAGGGCAGGGGTCATGGCTACACCTTC. Its protein product is CASSLEGRGHGYTF.

The genes are TRBV6-2 or TRBV6-3 and TRBJ2-4; tentative D call: TRBD2 (6 bases). The CDR3 is 15 residues long. Germline loops: CDR1 MNHEY, CDR2 SVGEGT. The germline V and J ends were trimmed by 5 bases and 8 bases, with 19 bases remaining between them. The DNA for the CDR3 is TGTGCCAGCAGTCCCGGGACTTTCCCCCGGGACATTCAGTACTTC. It codes for CASSPGTFPRDIQYF.

This clone was counted a few times. The V call is TRBV6-6, the J call TRBJ2-1, with 7 bases fitting TRBD2. The CDR3 is made up of 14 amino acids. Germline values: CDR1 MNHNY, CDR2 SVGAGI (reference sequence). The junction had 5 bases not matched to a gene; V was cut back by 5 bases and J by 4 bases. The CDR3 reads CASSTSERYNEQFF. DNA of the CDR3: TGTGCCAGCAGTACTAGCGAGCGTTACAATGAGCAGTTCTTC.

In DNA, the CDR3 is TGTGCCAGCAGCTCTCGGACTAGCGGATACAATGAGCAGTTCTTC. Protein: CASSSRTSGYNEQFF. The rearrangement uses TRBV7-2 and TRBJ2-1; 10 bases line up with TRBD2. CDR3 length: 15 amino acids. V lost 4 bases and J lost 4; bases outside the gene matches: 4. Germline lookup yields CDR1 SGHTA and CDR2 FQGNSA.